This T cell receptor beta chain was recovered during a study of post-analysis software for immune sequencing data (dated by TCRdb to 2014 to 2015). For the study in its entirety: Recorded disease courses included relapsing-remitting, secondary progressive and progressive-relapsing multiple sclerosis, with some patients lacking subtype annotation. A subset of samples was prepared in parallel using single-end sample barcoding, then pooled and co-amplified after Illumina adapter ligation. The patient repertoires were compared against 11 previously published healthy control repertoires obtained from donors aged about 6 to 28 years.

TCR beta repertoires were profiled from peripheral blood of roughly 13 young patients with multiple sclerosis to demonstrate the VDJtools post-analysis software. The patients with multiple sclerosis were children and adolescents between roughly 6 and 17 years of age. The library was built by means of PCR. The data were produced on an Illumina HiSeq 2500. Unique molecular identifiers were incorporated into TCR beta cDNA libraries to reduce PCR and sequencing biases. Every 1 to 10 million input T cells yielded about 500,000 cDNA molecules, meaning each molecule approximated one T cell. The same protocol used for the earlier healthy control dataset was applied to prepare and sequence the patient libraries. Samples belonging to the same batch were prepared together, multiplexed and sequenced on a shared HiSeq lane. The paper's data handling went like this. Raw barcoded reads were processed with MIGEC, discarding single-read molecular identifier groups before consensus assembly and CDR3 extraction. VDJtools was used for post-analysis of the clonotype tables, and diversity was normalized by down-sampling every dataset to the size of the smallest sample. Repertoire overlap clustering matched CDR3 amino acid but not nucleotide sequences to correct batch-related cross-sample contamination. In-frame beta chains were kept once TCRdb had trimmed the public reads at Q25 with fastp and called clones with MiXCR. For every CDR3 protein sequence, its rows merge into one entry that carries the most common genes and DNA. The V and J calls reflect TCRdb's pipeline rather than the authors' work. Recorded for this sample are 750,000 to 900,000 distinct CDR3 sequences; 40% to 55% of them occurred a single time. Roughly 4.9% of the sample is taken by the ten largest.

The paper as a whole reports these results and caveats: The multiple sclerosis patient group was slightly younger than the control group. Normalized Chao1 diversity was significantly lower in multiple sclerosis patients than controls, suggesting substantial peripheral T-cell clonal expansion. When samples were clustered directly using the F measure, samples prepared in the same batch co-clustered strongly, which prompted a batch-effect correction. Patients showed significantly higher frequencies than controls for five TRBV segments, among them TRBV5-6, TRBV5-1 and TRBV20-1.

A remark on this clonotype: Its target antigen remains unknown. The sample holds no much larger clone one base away, and base qualities are not on file.

CDR1 and CDR2 (MNHNS, SASEGT) derive from the germline V gene. From the cysteine up to the phenylalanine, the CDR3 has a length of 14 residues. Only the CDR3 portion is preserved as DNA: 42 bases, with reading frame beginning at the first base. V drops 2 bases and J drops 8 bases, leaving 12 bases in between. The chain is encoded by TRBV6-1 joined to TRBJ1-4; a tentative D match to TRBD1 spans 5 bases. Material: blood. This clonotype originated in a girl between 5 and 17 years old with multiple sclerosis. The CDR3 is CASSELGLGEKLFF. The nucleotides are TGTGCCAGCAGTGAACTGGGACTGGGGGAAAAACTGTTTTTT.